Sequencing of this T cell receptor beta chain was carried out in a study of cytomegalovirus exposure and HLA in healthy donors. PCR amplification relied on 60 Vbeta primers (plus 13 Jbeta primers). Profiled with immunoSEQ multiplex PCR; TCRdb holds only in-frame clones, not every one. The data contain 210,000 or so clones, roughly 73% of them singletons. Specimen: PBMCs. The clonotype was recovered from a boy between 10 and 17 years old in good health and CMV-seronegative.

Here the CDR3 reads CASSYSIASNQPQHF. CDR3 bases: TGTGCCAGCAGTTACTCGATAGCCAGCAATCAGCCCCAGCATTTT. The chain employs TRBV6-6 and TRBJ1-5, with unresolved D. V lost 0 bases to trimming and J lost 1 base, with 7 bases between them. CDR3 length equals 15 residues. Germline CDR1 and CDR2: MNHNY and SVGAGI (reference sequence).